These 11 T cell receptor beta chains came from one sample sequenced in a study of blood T cell repertoires in COVID-19. Sequencing used immunoSEQ multiplex PCR; TCRdb keeps in-frame clones, though not all of them. The sample shows roughly 100,000 clones, roughly 87% of them seen only once. Specimen: peripheral blood. The receptors derive from a man aged 50 to 60 with active COVID-19.

The gene calls are TRBV2 and TRBJ2-5, with D possibly TRBD1 on 5 matching bases. The V and J ends lost 2 bases and 4 bases respectively, with 11 bases between them. Germline V lookup: CDR1 SNHLY, CDR2 FYNNEI. This CDR3 comprises 14 residues. CDR3 sequence: CASSEQGYGETQYF. Here the CDR3 DNA reads TGTGCCAGCAGTGAACAGGGTTATGGAGAGACCCAGTACTTC.

The chain's CDR3 is CSVELDRLGVGELFF. CDR3 sequence (DNA): TGCAGCGTTGAACTGGACAGGCTAGGGGTCGGGGAGCTGTTTTTT. The gene calls are TRBV29-1 and TRBJ2-2, with 7 bases lining up with TRBD1. V shed 2 bases and J 7 bases; nucleotides not matched to a gene: 10. Per the germline V gene, CDR1 is SQVTM and CDR2 is ANQGSEA. CDR3 length: 15 amino acids.

J is TRBJ2-7 and V is TRBV7-2; unclear D gene. The CDR3 has 13 amino acids. V was clipped by 3 bases and J by 2 bases, with 8 bases between them. Germline values: CDR1 SGHTA, CDR2 FQGNSA. CDR3 in amino acids: CASSFYSPYEQYF. CDR3 bases: TGTGCCAGCAGCTTCTACAGCCCCTACGAGCAGTACTTC.

This clone was observed once. This rearrangement joins TRBV5-4 to TRBJ2-5, with a tentative D call TRBD2 (6 bases). Trimming left V 2 bases short and J 2 bases short, with 13 bases between. This CDR3 is 15 amino acids long. Germline V CDR1 and CDR2: SGHNT, YYREEE (reference sequence). The CDR3 DNA follows: TGTGCCAGCAGCTTCCCCGGGACTTATCAAGAGACCCAGTACTTC. This sequence encodes CASSFPGTYQETQYF.

A few counts support this clone. CDR3 sequence reads: CASRSGAVYSPLHF. In DNA form, the CDR3 reads TGTGCCAGCAGATCAGGGGCCGTCTATTCACCCCTCCACTTT. The rearrangement uses TRBV6-5 and TRBJ1-6; maybe TRBD1 (6 bases). V was trimmed by 6 bases and J by 8 bases, leaving 14 bases between them. This CDR3 has 14 residues. Looked up from germline, CDR1 is MNHEY and CDR2 is SVGAGI.

The chain couples TRBV7-9 to TRBJ2-3, with 7 bases identical to TRBD1. V lost 5 bases, J lost 10 bases, and 3 bases stayed unmatched. The germline V gene has CDR1 SEHNR and CDR2 FQNEAQ (reference sequence). CDR3 size: 11 residues. CDR3 region: CASSPTGSQYF. The CDR3 DNA reads TGTGCCAGCAGCCCGACAGGGTCGCAGTATTTT.

The V call is TRBV25-1, the J call TRBJ2-3; 10 bases line up with TRBD2. The CDR3 is 16 amino acids. The ends lost 5 bases at V and 2 bases at J; junction bases unmatched: 7. Germline lookup yields CDR1 MGHDK and CDR2 SYGVNS. The CDR3 sequence: CASSPLAGAFTDTQYF. The CDR3 DNA sequence: TGTGCCAGCAGTCCTCTAGCGGGGGCCTTCACAGATACGCAGTATTTT.

The V gene is TRBV25-1, the J gene TRBJ2-1; 10 bases line up with TRBD1. Trimming cost V 4 bases and J 6 bases; bases outside gene matches: 6. Per the germline V gene, CDR1 is MGHDK and CDR2 is SYGVNS. This CDR3 region has 15 residues. In DNA form, the CDR3 reads TGTGCCAGCAGTGCACCGGGACAGGGGATCAATGAGCAGTTCTTC. Protein sequence: CASSAPGQGINEQFF.

A remark on this clone: The same CDR3 is also encoded by other DNA sequences in this sample. The V and J genes are TRBV5-3 and TRBJ1-5, with 8 bases aligning to TRBD1. TRBV5-3 is an ORF for which the function is uncertain. Trimming removed 4 bases from V and 1 base from J; junction bases left unmatched: 7. The CDR3 spans 16 residues. CDR3 nucleotide sequence: TGTGCCAGAAGCCCCCGGACAGGGTTAAGCAATCAGCCCCAGCATTTT. Protein product: CARSPRTGLSNQPQHF.

This chain joins TRBV23-1 and TRBJ1-4; TRBD1 agrees at 12 bases. TRBV23-1 is placed among ORFs of uncertain function. Germline trimming cut 2 bases from V and 7 bases from J; bases unmatched to any gene: 17. There are 20 residues in the CDR3. In nucleotides, the CDR3 is TGCGCCAGCAGTCAAACACCGGGACAGGGGGCTATATATTTGGGTGAAAAACTGTTTTTT. Its translation is CASSQTPGQGAIYLGEKLFF.

This chain links TRBV15 with TRBJ2-1; TRBD2 aligns across 12 bases. The length of the CDR3 is 17 residues. Germline assignment: CDR1 LNHNV and CDR2 YYDKDF (reference sequence). V was pared by 5 bases and J by 2 bases, with 7 bases of the junction left unmatched. The CDR3 loop reads CATSFGTSGPPYNEQFF. As DNA, the CDR3 is TGTGCCACCAGCTTCGGGACTAGCGGGCCCCCCTACAATGAGCAGTTCTTC.